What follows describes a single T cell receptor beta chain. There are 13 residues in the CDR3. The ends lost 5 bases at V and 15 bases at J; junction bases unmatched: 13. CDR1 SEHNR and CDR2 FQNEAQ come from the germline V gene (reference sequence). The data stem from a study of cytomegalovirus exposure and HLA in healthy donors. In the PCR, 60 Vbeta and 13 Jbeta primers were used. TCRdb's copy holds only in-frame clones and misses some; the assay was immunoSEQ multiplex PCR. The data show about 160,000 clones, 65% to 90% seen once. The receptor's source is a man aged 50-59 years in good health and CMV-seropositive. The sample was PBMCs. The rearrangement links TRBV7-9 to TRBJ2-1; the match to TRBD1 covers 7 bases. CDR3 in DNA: TGTGCCAGCAGCCCACGGGACAGTCCAAGGGCGTTCTTC. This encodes CASSPRDSPRAFF.